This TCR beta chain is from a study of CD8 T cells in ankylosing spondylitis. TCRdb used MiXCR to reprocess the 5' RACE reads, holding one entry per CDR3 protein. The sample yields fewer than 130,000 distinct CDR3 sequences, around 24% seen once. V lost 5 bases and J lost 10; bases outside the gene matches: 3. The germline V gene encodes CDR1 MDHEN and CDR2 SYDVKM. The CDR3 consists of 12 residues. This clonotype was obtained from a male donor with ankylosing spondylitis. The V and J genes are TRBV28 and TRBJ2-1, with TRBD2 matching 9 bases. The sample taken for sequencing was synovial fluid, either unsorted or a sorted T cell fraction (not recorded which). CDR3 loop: CASSILAGEQFF. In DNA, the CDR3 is TGTGCCAGCAGTATCCTAGCGGGAGAGCAGTTCTTC.